A single sample gave rise to the 24 T cell receptor beta chains below, sequenced in a study of identical twins. One entry per CDR3 protein, called by TCRdb with MiXCR from the 5' RACE reads. The sample shows roughly 720,000 distinct CDR3 sequences, approximately 18% of them seen only once. This sample also belongs to another study, concerning T cells expressing NK-cell markers.

Sequencing input: PBMCs. Receptors originate from a woman between 18 and 29 years old in good health.

This clonotype was seen a handful of times. V and J are TRBV7-2 and TRBJ2-3, with 12 bases fitting TRBD2. V lost 1 base and J lost 7; bases outside the gene matches: 9. The CDR3 sequence is 17 residues long. The germline gives CDR1 SGHTA, CDR2 FQGNSA. This chain's CDR3 is CASSLGSGTSGPNTQYF. The CDR3 nucleotides read TGTGCCAGCAGCTTAGGCTCCGGGACTAGCGGGCCAAATACGCAGTATTTT.

This clonotype was counted many times. The chain uses TRBV5-1 and TRBJ2-7; D is perhaps TRBD1 or TRBD2 (5 bases each). CDR3 length: 14 residues. Germline CDR1 reads SGHRS; CDR2 reads YFSETQ. V was pared by 4 bases and J by 1 base, with 12 bases between. The CDR3 region is CASSPRDGSYEQYF. In DNA, the CDR3 is TGCGCCAGCAGCCCCCGGGACGGTTCCTACGAGCAGTACTTC. Full variable domain (rest looked up from reference TRBV5-1 and TRBJ2-7): KAGVTQTPRYLIKTRGQQVTLSCSPISGHRSVSWYQQTPGQGLQFLFEYFSETQRNKGNFPGRFSGRQFSNSRSEMNVSTLELGDSALYLCASSPRDGSYEQYFGPGTRLTVT.

This CDR3 is CASSPVTGAYGYTF. DNA of the CDR3: TGTGCCAGCAGCCCTGTGACAGGAGCCTATGGCTACACCTTC. J is TRBJ1-2 and V is TRBV7-9; D is possibly TRBD1 (6 bases). Per germline, CDR1 SEHNR and CDR2 FQNEAQ (reference sequence). The CDR3 extends over 14 amino acids. V was cut by 5 bases and J by 4 bases, with 14 bases left in between. Filled out from reference TRBV7-9 and TRBJ1-2, the complete variable domain reads DTGVSQNPRHKITKRGQNVTFRCDPISEHNRLYWYRQTLGQGPEFLTYFQNEAQLEKSRLLSDRFSAERPKGSFSTLEIQRTEQGDSAMYLCASSPVTGAYGYTFGSGTRLTVV.

V is TRBV5-1 and J is TRBJ2-3; TRBD2 might be the D (5 bases). CDR1 is SGHRS, CDR2 YFSETQ, per germline. This CDR3 is built from 15 residues. Trimming took off 4 bases at V and 4 bases at J, with 16 bases between the two ends. DNA of the CDR3: TGCGCCAGCAGCGACCAACTAGTCGGGGCAGATACGCAGTATTTT. Amino acids: CASSDQLVGADTQYF.

This clonotype was observed a handful of times. The chain recombines TRBV5-1 with TRBJ1-1, with TRBD1 identical over 9 bases. This CDR3 has 16 amino acids. J gave up 6 bases and V 3 bases, and 12 bases lay outside the gene matches. Germline lookup yields CDR1 SGHRS and CDR2 YFSETQ. In DNA, the CDR3 is TGCGCCAGCAGCTCGGGACAGGGACGGCTTTCCCCTGAAGCTTTCTTT. Residues: CASSSGQGRLSPEAFF.

CDR3 DNA: TGTGCCAGCAGCCCTCGGGCCCTCTCTGGGGCCAACGTCCTGACTTTC. Its protein is CASSPRALSGANVLTF. The chain has TRBV11-3 and TRBJ2-6; D not certain. CDR1 is SGHNT and CDR2 is YENEEA in the germline V gene. Trimming removed 5 bases from V and 0 bases from J, with 11 bases in between. The CDR3 spans 16 residues.

The chain links TRBV5-1 to TRBJ2-7; D uncertain. The ends were cut back, 4 bases at V and 0 bases at J, with 14 bases in the middle. The germline gives CDR1 SGHRS, CDR2 YFSETQ. The CDR3 covers 15 residues. The CDR3 DNA reads TGCGCCAGCAGCACCAACACAAGGAGCTCCTACGAGCAGTACTTC. Translated, it gives CASSTNTRSSYEQYF.

The chain has TRBV5-1 and TRBJ2-3, with 7 bases aligning to TRBD1. Germline V lookup: CDR1 SGHRS, CDR2 YFSETQ. CDR3 size: 14 residues. With 4 bases clipped from V and 5 bases from J, the junction kept 7 bases outside the gene matches. The CDR3 is CASSLDRVEDTQYF. CDR3 nucleotide sequence: TGCGCCAGCAGCCTCGACAGGGTAGAAGATACGCAGTATTTT.

The chain uses TRBV12-3 or TRBV12-4 and TRBJ2-1; unclear D gene. The V and J ends lost 6 bases and 6 bases respectively, with 6 bases between them. The CDR3 sequence is 11 residues long. The CDR3 loop reads CASSPPNEQFF. The CDR3 coding sequence is TGTGCCAGCAGCCCGCCCAATGAGCAGTTCTTC.

This clonotype was seen a handful of times. This chain joins TRBV7-2 and TRBJ1-4; unclear D gene. With 7 bases removed from V and 6 bases from J, the gap between germline ends came to 15 bases. The CDR3 has 14 residues. Germline V CDR1 and CDR2: SGHTA, FQGNSA. CDR3: CASTPDAGHEKLFF. Written as DNA, the CDR3 is TGTGCCAGCACACCCGACGCCGGGCATGAAAAACTGTTTTTT.

The chain couples TRBV5-1 to TRBJ2-7; D remains unclear. In germline, CDR1 is SGHRS, CDR2 YFSETQ. V was cut by 4 bases and J by 1 base, with 12 bases left in between. This CDR3 has 14 amino acids. The DNA of the CDR3 is TGCGCCAGCAGCGGGTCCTCACCATCCTACGAGCAGTACTTC. This gives the protein CASSGSSPSYEQYF.

The table lists this clonotype with a few counts. The chain has TRBV12-3 or TRBV12-4 and TRBJ2-5; no definite D call. The CDR3 runs 16 residues. V shed 1 base and J shed 4 bases, with 16 bases lying between them. CDR3 residues: CASSLGFRVPTETQYF. CDR3 in DNA: TGTGCCAGCAGTTTAGGTTTCCGGGTACCAACAGAGACCCAGTACTTC.

The gene calls are TRBV2 and TRBJ2-3, with D maybe TRBD2 (6 bases). From germline, CDR1 is SNHLY and CDR2 FYNNEI. This CDR3 spans 14 amino acids. The V end was cut by 6 bases, the J end by 5 bases, with 15 bases between. Written as DNA, the CDR3 is TGTGCCAGCAGCCAAAGGAGGGTTCAAGATACGCAGTATTTT. It specifies CASSQRRVQDTQYF.

This clonotype has more than one count but fewer than ten. This chain uses TRBV6-1 with TRBJ2-5; 10 nucleotides agree with TRBD2. The germline CDR1 and CDR2 sequences are MNHNS and SASEGT. The CDR3 loop spans 19 amino acids. J was trimmed by 3 bases and V by 4 bases; bases with no gene match: 17. This CDR3 is CASSGLARLAGTLEETQYF. The CDR3 region has the DNA TGTGCCAGCAGTGGCCTGGCGAGACTAGCGGGTACGCTCGAAGAGACCCAGTACTTC.

The CDR3 reads CASSQDRTFTGELFF. In DNA form, the CDR3 reads TGTGCCAGCAGCCAGGACAGGACCTTCACCGGGGAGCTGTTTTTT. The rearrangement links TRBV4-2 to TRBJ2-2, with TRBD1 identical over 7 bases. The trim removed 3 bases at V and 4 bases at J, leaving 5 bases unmatched. Germline CDR1 and CDR2: LGHNA and YNFKEQ. The CDR3 has 15 residues.

This rearrangement joins TRBV12-3 or TRBV12-4 to TRBJ2-4, with 7 nucleotides matching TRBD1. This CDR3 comprises 12 residues. The V and J ends lost 3 bases and 12 bases, in that order; junction bases with no gene match: 5. The CDR3 DNA reads as TGTGCCAGCAGTTTTTCGGGGACAGATCAGTACTTC. Translated: CASSFSGTDQYF.

About this clonotype: Possible read error: a much larger clone is one base away. The chain is built from TRBV6-2 or TRBV6-3 and TRBJ1-2; 7 bases are a match to TRBD1. This CDR3 spans 14 amino acids. Germline values: CDR1 MNHEY, CDR2 SVGEGT. J gave up 3 bases and V 0 bases, and 1 base lay outside the gene matches. The CDR3 DNA follows: TGTGCCAGCAGTTACTCCGGACAGGACTATGGCTACACCTTC. As protein: CASSYSGQDYGYTF.

This clonotype was seen a single time. The V and J genes are TRBV18 and TRBJ1-1, with a tentative D call TRBD1 (5 bases). The CDR3 has 13 amino acids. In germline, CDR1 is KGHSH, CDR2 LQKENI. V lost 1 base to trimming and J lost 6 bases, with 9 bases between them. CDR3 DNA: TGTGCCAGCTCACCACAACAGGCCTCTGAAGCTTTCTTT. It specifies CASSPQQASEAFF.

This clonotype has just a few counts. V usage is TRBV7-3 and J usage is TRBJ2-1; 8 nucleotides match TRBD1. The CDR3 sequence is 16 residues long. Germline V CDR1 and CDR2: SGHTA, FQGTGA. J was trimmed by 8 bases and V by 5 bases; bases with no gene match: 14. The DNA for the CDR3 is TGTGCCAGCAGCAAAAAAACAGGGGGGTCCATACATGAGCAGTTCTTC. This gives the protein CASSKKTGGSIHEQFF.

This clonotype was seen a handful of times. The chain carries TRBV7-2 and TRBJ2-7; 8 bases line up with TRBD2. Per germline, CDR1 SGHTA and CDR2 FQGNSA. V gave up 4 bases and J gave up 3 bases; unmatched junction bases: 5. The CDR3 sequence is 14 residues long. The CDR3: CASSSTSGYYEQYF. In nucleotides, the CDR3 is TGTGCCAGCAGCTCCACTAGCGGCTACTACGAGCAGTACTTC.

The genes are TRBV4-1 and TRBJ2-1, with TRBD1 matching over 8 bases. The germline V gene encodes CDR1 MGHRA and CDR2 YSYEKL. After removal of 3 bases from V and 3 bases from J, the junction contained 4 bases not matched to a gene. This CDR3 is 15 amino acids long. Here the CDR3 DNA reads TGCGCCAGCAGCCATATACAGGGGGGCTACAATGAGCAGTTCTTC. This codes for CASSHIQGGYNEQFF.

This clonotype was recorded at least ten times. The chain couples TRBV5-1 to TRBJ2-5; D gene uncertain. The CDR3 spans 14 residues. V lost 7 bases, J lost 5 bases, and 18 bases lay in between. Germline V CDR1 and CDR2: SGHRS, YFSETQ. The CDR3: CASRRIRFRETQYF. As DNA, the CDR3 is TGCGCCAGCCGAAGGATCCGATTCAGGGAGACCCAGTACTTC.

This chain joins TRBV20-1 and TRBJ2-2; the D call may be TRBD1 or TRBD2 (5 bases each). The CDR3 contains 18 residues. V was clipped by 0 bases and J by 3 bases, with 20 bases between them. Germline assignment: CDR1 DFQATT and CDR2 SNEGSKA (reference sequence). Written as DNA, the CDR3 is TGCAGTGCTAGAGATAAGGGGCTAGGCGGCGGGTACACCGGGGAGCTGTTTTTT. Its translation: CSARDKGLGGGYTGELFF.

The V call is TRBV4-3, the J call TRBJ2-3; 7 bases map to TRBD2. The CDR3 consists of 15 residues. V was pared by 1 base and J by 2 bases, with 3 bases of the junction left unmatched. The germline CDR1 and CDR2 sequences are LGHNA and YSLEER. CDR3 sequence: CASSQGGGNTDTQYF. CDR3 coding DNA: TGCGCCAGCAGCCAAGGGGGAGGGAACACAGATACGCAGTATTTT.